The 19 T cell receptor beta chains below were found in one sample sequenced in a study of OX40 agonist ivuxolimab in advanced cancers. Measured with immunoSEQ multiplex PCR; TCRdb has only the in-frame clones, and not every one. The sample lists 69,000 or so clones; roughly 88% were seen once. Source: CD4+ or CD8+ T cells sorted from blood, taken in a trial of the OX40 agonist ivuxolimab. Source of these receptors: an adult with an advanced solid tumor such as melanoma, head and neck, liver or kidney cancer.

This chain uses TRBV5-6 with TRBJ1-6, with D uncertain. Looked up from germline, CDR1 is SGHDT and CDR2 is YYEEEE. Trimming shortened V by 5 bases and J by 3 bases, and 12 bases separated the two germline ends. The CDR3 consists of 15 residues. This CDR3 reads CASSSPGFYNSPLHF. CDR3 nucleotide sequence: TGTGCCAGCAGTTCCCCGGGATTCTATAATTCACCCCTCCACTTT.

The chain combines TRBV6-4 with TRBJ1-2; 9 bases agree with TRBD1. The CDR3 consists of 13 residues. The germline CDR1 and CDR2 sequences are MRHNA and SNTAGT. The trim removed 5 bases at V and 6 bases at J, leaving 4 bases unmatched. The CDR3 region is CASSRGQGNGYTF. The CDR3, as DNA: TGTGCCAGCAGTCGGGGACAGGGTAATGGCTACACCTTC.

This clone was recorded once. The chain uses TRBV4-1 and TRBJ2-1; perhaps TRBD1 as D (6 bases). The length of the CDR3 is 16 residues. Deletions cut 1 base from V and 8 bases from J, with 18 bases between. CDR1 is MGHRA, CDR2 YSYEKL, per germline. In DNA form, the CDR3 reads TGCGCCAGCAGCCAAGGACAGGTCTCCTACGCGGATGAGCAGTTCTTC. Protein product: CASSQGQVSYADEQFF.

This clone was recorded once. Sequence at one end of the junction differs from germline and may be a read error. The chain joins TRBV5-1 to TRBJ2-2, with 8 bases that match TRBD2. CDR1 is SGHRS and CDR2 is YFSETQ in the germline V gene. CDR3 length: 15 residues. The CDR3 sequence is CASSRPGGVTGELLF. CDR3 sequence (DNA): TGCGCCAGCAGCCGTCCCGGGGGGGTTACCGGGGAGCTGCTTTTT.

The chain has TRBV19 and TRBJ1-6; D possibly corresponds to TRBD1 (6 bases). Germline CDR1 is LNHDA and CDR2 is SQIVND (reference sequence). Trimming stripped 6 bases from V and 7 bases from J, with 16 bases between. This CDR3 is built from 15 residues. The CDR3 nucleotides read TGTGCCAGTAGCCCCGGCGCCAGGGGAAATTCACCCCTCCACTTT. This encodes CASSPGARGNSPLHF.

The CDR3 sequence is CASKIGASTNTGELFF. DNA for the CDR3: TGTGCCAGTAAGATAGGGGCATCTACGAACACCGGGGAGCTGTTTTTT. V usage is TRBV19 and J usage is TRBJ2-2; possible D gene TRBD1, 5 bases. From germline, CDR1 is LNHDA and CDR2 SQIVND (reference sequence). The CDR3 is 16 amino acids. V was cut by 7 bases and J by 0 bases, with 15 bases left in between.

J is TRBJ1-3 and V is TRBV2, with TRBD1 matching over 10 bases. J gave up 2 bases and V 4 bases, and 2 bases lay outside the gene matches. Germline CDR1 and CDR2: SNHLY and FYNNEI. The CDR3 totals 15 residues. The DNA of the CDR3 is TGTGCCAGCAGTGTGACAGGGGGCACTGGAAACACCATATATTTT. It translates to CASSVTGGTGNTIYF. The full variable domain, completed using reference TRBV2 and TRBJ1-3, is EPEVTQTPSHQVTQMGQEVILRCVPISNHLYFYWYRQILGQKVEFLVSFYNNEISEKSEIFDDQFSVERPDGSNFTLKIRSTKLEDSAMYFCASSVTGGTGNTIYFGEGSWLTVV.

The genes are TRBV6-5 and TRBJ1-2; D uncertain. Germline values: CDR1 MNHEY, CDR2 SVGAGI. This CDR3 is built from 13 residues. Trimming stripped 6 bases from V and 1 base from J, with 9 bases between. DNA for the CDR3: TGTGCCAGCAGCCCCGGACGTAACTATGGCTACACCTTC. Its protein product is CASSPGRNYGYTF.

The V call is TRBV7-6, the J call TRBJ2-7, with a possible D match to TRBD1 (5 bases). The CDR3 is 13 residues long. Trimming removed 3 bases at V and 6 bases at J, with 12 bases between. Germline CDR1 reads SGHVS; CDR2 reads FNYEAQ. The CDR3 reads CASSFFQGGEQYF. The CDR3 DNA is TGTGCCAGCAGCTTTTTTCAGGGCGGCGAGCAGTACTTC.

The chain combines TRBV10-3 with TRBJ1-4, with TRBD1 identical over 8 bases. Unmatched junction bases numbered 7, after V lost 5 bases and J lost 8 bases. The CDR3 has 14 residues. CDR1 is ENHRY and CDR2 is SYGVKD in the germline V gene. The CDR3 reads CAISPTGGREKLFF. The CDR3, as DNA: TGTGCCATCAGTCCCACAGGGGGGCGGGAAAAACTGTTTTTT.

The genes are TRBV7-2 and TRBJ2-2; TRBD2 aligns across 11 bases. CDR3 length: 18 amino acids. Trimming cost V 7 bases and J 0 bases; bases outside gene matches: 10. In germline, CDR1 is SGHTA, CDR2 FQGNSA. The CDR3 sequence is CASTERVAGGPNTGELFF. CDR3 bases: TGTGCCAGCACCGAGAGGGTAGCGGGGGGGCCGAACACCGGGGAGCTGTTTTTT.

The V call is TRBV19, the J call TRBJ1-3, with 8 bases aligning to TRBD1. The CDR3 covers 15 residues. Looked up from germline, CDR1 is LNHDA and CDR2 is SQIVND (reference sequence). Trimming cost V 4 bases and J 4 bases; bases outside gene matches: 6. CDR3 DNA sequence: TGTGCCAGTAGTACCTTGACAGGGGCCGGAAACACCATATATTTT. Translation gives CASSTLTGAGNTIYF.

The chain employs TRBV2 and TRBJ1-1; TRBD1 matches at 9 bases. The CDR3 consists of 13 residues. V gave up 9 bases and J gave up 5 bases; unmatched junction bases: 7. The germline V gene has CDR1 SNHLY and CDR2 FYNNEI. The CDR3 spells CASGTGPGTEAFF. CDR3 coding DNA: TGTGCCAGTGGGACAGGGCCGGGAACTGAAGCTTTCTTT.

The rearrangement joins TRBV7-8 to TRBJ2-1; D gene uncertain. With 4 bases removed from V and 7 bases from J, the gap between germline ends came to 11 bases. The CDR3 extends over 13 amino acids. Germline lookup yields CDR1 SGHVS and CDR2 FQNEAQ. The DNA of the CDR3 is TGTGCCAGCAGCTCCGGCCAAGGGAATGAGCAGTTCTTC. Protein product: CASSSGQGNEQFF.

This CDR3 is CASSLAGFGNTIYF. The CDR3 DNA is TGTGCCAGCAGCTTAGCCGGGTTCGGAAACACCATATATTTT. The rearrangement links TRBV11-2 to TRBJ1-3; no firm D call. The CDR3 is 14 residues long. V lost 1 base, J lost 4 bases, and 8 bases lay in between. CDR1 is SGHAT and CDR2 is FQNNGV in the germline V gene.

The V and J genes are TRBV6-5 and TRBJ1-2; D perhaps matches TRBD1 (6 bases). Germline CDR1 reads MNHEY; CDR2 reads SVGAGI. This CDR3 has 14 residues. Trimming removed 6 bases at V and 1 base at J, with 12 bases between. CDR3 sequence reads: CASSPPGHNYGYTF. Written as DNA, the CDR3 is TGTGCCAGCAGCCCCCCGGGACATAACTATGGCTACACCTTC.

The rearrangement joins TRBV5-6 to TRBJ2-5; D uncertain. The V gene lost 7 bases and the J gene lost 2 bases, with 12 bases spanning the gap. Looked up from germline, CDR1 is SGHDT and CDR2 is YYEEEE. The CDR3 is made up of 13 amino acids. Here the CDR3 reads CASSRTLQETQYF. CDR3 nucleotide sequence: TGTGCCAGCTCTCGGACGCTGCAAGAGACCCAGTACTTC.

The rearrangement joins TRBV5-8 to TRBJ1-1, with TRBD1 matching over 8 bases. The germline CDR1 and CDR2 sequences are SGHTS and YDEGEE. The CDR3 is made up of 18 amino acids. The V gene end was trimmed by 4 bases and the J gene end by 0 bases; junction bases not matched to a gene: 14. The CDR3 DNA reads TGTGCCAGCAGCCAGAGCGGGACAGGTTCGCGCGTGAACACTGAAGCTTTCTTT. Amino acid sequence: CASSQSGTGSRVNTEAFF.

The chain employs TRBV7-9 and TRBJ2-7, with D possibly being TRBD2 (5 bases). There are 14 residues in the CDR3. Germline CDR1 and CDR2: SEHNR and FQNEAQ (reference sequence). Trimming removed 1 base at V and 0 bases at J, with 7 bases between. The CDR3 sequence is CASSLGRSSYEQYF. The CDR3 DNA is TGTGCCAGCAGCTTAGGGAGGAGCTCCTACGAGCAGTACTTC.